The subject of this entry is one T cell receptor (beta chain). The antigen remains unidentified. This CDR3 has 15 amino acids. Germline CDR1 is SEHNR and CDR2 is FQNEAQ (reference sequence). The V gene end was trimmed by 7 bases and the J gene end by 9 bases; junction bases not matched to a gene: 13. This entry is derived from a study of blood T cells in healthy people across ages. Study-level points and caveats: Strong correlation was found linking TCR beta diversity to naive T cell percentage.

A sample-barcoded 5' primer and a J-beta primer mix were used in a second PCR of roughly 6 to 12 cycles. Tagging of each cDNA molecule was performed by a template-switch adaptor with 12 random nucleotides. TCRdb reprocessed the 5' RACE reads via MiXCR and lists one record per CDR3 protein. Of approximately 1,700,000 distinct CDR3 sequences in the sample, about 39% were seen once. The chain links TRBV7-9 to TRBJ2-4, with 9 bases lining up with TRBD1. The clonotype was recovered from a human donor in good health. Sequenced: blood. CDR3 protein: CASTHRTGGDSIQYF. For the CDR3, the DNA is TGTGCCAGCACCCACCGAACAGGGGGCGATAGCATTCAGTACTTC.